This T cell receptor (beta chain) was retrieved from a study of blood T cell repertoires in COVID-19. Across the whole study: The samples span acute and convalescent COVID-19 from the United States, Italy and Spain. PBMCs, B-cell-depleted T cells, or T cells were the source of the cDNA or gDNA that made up the material.

Trimming shortened V by 3 bases and J by 0 bases, and 19 bases separated the two germline ends. Germline CDR1 reads LNHNV; CDR2 reads YYDKDF (reference sequence). CDR3 length equals 18 residues. Original methodology: Cell counts per sample came from amplifying reference gene primers. The data were produced by immunoSEQ multiplex PCR, yet TCRdb's version contains in-frame clones alone and is incomplete. V, J and clone size were drawn from that table, and D and trimming were deduced from the DNA. The profile shows about 250,000 clones, about 85% of them singletons. This clone was observed a single time.

Sequencing was performed on peripheral blood. This clonotype was obtained from a man between 18 and 35 years old with active or convalescent COVID-19. The V call is TRBV15, the J call TRBJ2-3; the D gene is possibly TRBD2 (5 bases). The CDR3 bases are TGTGCCACCAGCAGTGGTTTTCTAGCCACCTTTAGCACAGATACGCAGTATTTT. Its protein is CATSSGFLATFSTDTQYF.